This TCR beta chain was recorded in a study of blood T cells in healthy people across ages. V lost 6 bases and J lost 5, with 17 bases in between. Germline assignment: CDR1 DFQATT and CDR2 SNEGSKA (reference sequence). CDR3 length: 15 residues. Alongside a J-beta primer mix, a sample-barcoded 5' primer served in a second PCR lasting about 7 to 12 cycles. TCRdb redid the calling of the 5' RACE reads with MiXCR, one entry per CDR3 protein. This sample has roughly 560,000 distinct CDR3 sequences; nearly 25% occur once, and the top ten carry around 10%. These data were also filed under a second study, of T cells of mothers and their children.

The sequence was obtained from a boy between 10 and 17 years old in good health. Material for sequencing was blood. The chain couples TRBV20-1 to TRBJ1-6, with D perhaps TRBD1 (6 bases). In DNA form, the CDR3 reads TGCAGTGCAACGAGACGACAGGTGAATAATTCACCCCTCCACTTT. This codes for CSATRRQVNNSPLHF.